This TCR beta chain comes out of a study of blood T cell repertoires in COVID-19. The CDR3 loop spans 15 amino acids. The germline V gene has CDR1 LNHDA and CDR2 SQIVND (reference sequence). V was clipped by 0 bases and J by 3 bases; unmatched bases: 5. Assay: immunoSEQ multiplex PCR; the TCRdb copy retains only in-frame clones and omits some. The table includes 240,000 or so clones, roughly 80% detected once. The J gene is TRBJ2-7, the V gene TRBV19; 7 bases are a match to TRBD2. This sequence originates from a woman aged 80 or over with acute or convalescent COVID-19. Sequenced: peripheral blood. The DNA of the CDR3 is TGTGCCAGTAGTATAGATCTGTCGGGAGGCTACGAGCAGTACTTC. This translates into CASSIDLSGGYEQYF.